This is a list of T cell receptor beta chains from one sample in a study of T cell therapy after organ transplantation. Data came from immunoSEQ multiplex PCR; TCRdb stores just in-frame clones and leaves some out. The table records under 2,000 clones, roughly 80% of them present only once. These receptors have no identified antigens. Sequencing used CD8+ T cells from blood, obtained before autologous CMV-specific T cell therapy. Every receptor here comes from a human patient who had received a solid organ transplant and had CMV disease. Each CDR3 is given with its conserved first and last residue. The D gene is left open where the match is weak. The listing skips clone size in some rows; elsewhere it reads once, few, many or a size class.

abundance: NA
v_gene: TRBV7-9
j_gene: TRBJ2-2
d_gene: NA
CDR3nt: TGTGCCAGCAGCCCACCAAGGGGGAGCGGGGAGCTGTTTTTT
CDR3aa: CASSPPRGSGELFF

abundance: NA
v_gene: TRBV10-2
j_gene: TRBJ2-1
d_gene: NA
CDR3nt: TGCGCCAGCAGTGAGACGACGAGCTCCTACAATGAGCAGTTCTTC
CDR3aa: CASSETTSSYNEQFF

abundance: few
v_gene: TRBV11-2
j_gene: TRBJ2-7
d_gene: NA
CDR3nt: TGTGCCAGCAGCTCCAGTACTTACGAGCAGTACTTC
CDR3aa: CASSSSTYEQYF

abundance: once
v_gene: TRBV4-1
j_gene: TRBJ1-4
d_gene: NA
CDR3nt: TGCGCCAGCAGCCAAGCAGGCGGCAGTGAAAAACTGTTTTTT
CDR3aa: CASSQAGGSEKLFF

abundance: few
v_gene: TRBV4-2
j_gene: TRBJ1-5
d_gene: NA
CDR3nt: TGTGCCAGCAGCCAAGGGGGGGACATCAATCAGCCCCAGCATTTT
CDR3aa: CASSQGGDINQPQHF

abundance: few
v_gene: TRBV29-1
j_gene: TRBJ2-7
d_gene: NA
CDR3nt: TGCAGCGTTGCGGCCAGCTCCTACGAGCAGTACTTC
CDR3aa: CSVAASSYEQYF

abundance: once
v_gene: TRBV6-1
j_gene: TRBJ2-3
d_gene: NA
CDR3nt: TGTGCCAGCAGTGAGTTGGGGACCCTGGCAGATACGCAGTATTTT
CDR3aa: CASSELGTLADTQYF

abundance: NA
v_gene: TRBV28
j_gene: TRBJ2-1
d_gene: TRBD2
CDR3nt: TGTGCCAGCAGTTCAGGGACTAGCGGGAGGTCCTACAATGAGCAGTTCTTC
CDR3aa: CASSSGTSGRSYNEQFF

abundance: NA
v_gene: TRBV28
j_gene: TRBJ2-3
d_gene: TRBD2
CDR3nt: TGTGCCAGCAGTTCCGTGGCGGGAGGAGCGACAGATACGCAGTATTTT
CDR3aa: CASSSVAGGATDTQYF

abundance: once
v_gene: TRBV27
j_gene: TRBJ2-2
d_gene: NA
CDR3nt: TGTGCCAGCAGGGGATACGGGGAGCTGTTTTTT
CDR3aa: CASRGYGELFF

abundance: NA
v_gene: TRBV9
j_gene: TRBJ2-3
d_gene: NA
CDR3nt: TGTGCCAGCAGCGTTTTGGGGATCGCAGATACGCAGTATTTT
CDR3aa: CASSVLGIADTQYF

abundance: NA
v_gene: TRBV13
j_gene: TRBJ1-2
d_gene: NA
CDR3nt: TGTGCCAGCAGCCTGGCCTCCACTGGCTACACCTTC
CDR3aa: CASSLASTGYTF

abundance: NA
v_gene: TRBV14
j_gene: TRBJ1-1
d_gene: NA
CDR3nt: TGTGCCAGCAGCCAAGAGGGTGATGAAGCTTTCTTT
CDR3aa: CASSQEGDEAFF

abundance: NA
v_gene: TRBV7-3
j_gene: TRBJ2-1
d_gene: NA
CDR3nt: TGTGCCAGCAGCTTAGCGGGACAGACAAATGAGCAGTTCTTC
CDR3aa: CASSLAGQTNEQFF

abundance: NA
v_gene: TRBV2
j_gene: TRBJ2-6
d_gene: NA
CDR3nt: TGTGCCAGCAGTGCGGAAGAGGGGTTGTCAGTGTGGCACTCTGGGGCCAACGTCCTGACTTTC
CDR3aa: CASSAEEGLSVWHSGANVLTF

abundance: NA
v_gene: TRBV11-2
j_gene: TRBJ2-7
d_gene: NA
CDR3nt: TGCGCCAGCAGCCAACGAACAGGGAGGGAGCAGTACTTC
CDR3aa: CASSQRTGREQYF

abundance: NA
v_gene: TRBV7-9
j_gene: TRBJ2-7
d_gene: NA
CDR3nt: TGTGCCAGCAGCGCGGCGACCGGGTACGAGCAGTACTTC
CDR3aa: CASSAATGYEQYF

abundance: NA
v_gene: TRBV6-6
j_gene: TRBJ1-3
d_gene: TRBD1
CDR3nt: TGTGCCACCAGGGGGATTGGAAACACCATATATTTT
CDR3aa: CATRGIGNTIYF

abundance: NA
v_gene: TRBV18
j_gene: TRBJ2-6
d_gene: TRBD1
CDR3nt: TGTGCCAGCTCACCTGCTTCCGGGACAGTTTACTCTGGGGCCAACGTCCTGACTTTC
CDR3aa: CASSPASGTVYSGANVLTF

abundance: NA
v_gene: TRBV11-2
j_gene: TRBJ2-5
d_gene: TRBD2
CDR3nt: TGTGCCAGCAGCTCCTTAGCGGGAGGGGTCGAGACCCAGTACTTC
CDR3aa: CASSSLAGGVETQYF

abundance: NA
v_gene: TRBV11-2
j_gene: TRBJ2-7
d_gene: TRBD2
CDR3nt: TGTGCCAGCAGCTTAAAAAAACCCCTTGCGGGAGCTTTCGAGCAGTACTTC
CDR3aa: CASSLKKPLAGAFEQYF

abundance: once
v_gene: TRBV11-2
j_gene: TRBJ2-7
d_gene: TRBD1
CDR3nt: TGTGCCAGCAGCTTAGTCACAGGGGGGCCCTACGAGCAGTACTTC
CDR3aa: CASSLVTGGPYEQYF

abundance: NA
v_gene: TRBV28
j_gene: TRBJ1-1
d_gene: NA
CDR3nt: TGTGCCAGCAGTTTTGAGTCCGGGAACACTGAAGCTTTCTTT
CDR3aa: CASSFESGNTEAFF

abundance: NA
v_gene: TRBV19
j_gene: TRBJ2-6
d_gene: NA
CDR3nt: TGTGCCAGTAGTAAGGCCGGGGCCAACGTCCTGACTTTC
CDR3aa: CASSKAGANVLTF

abundance: NA
v_gene: TRBV30
j_gene: TRBJ1-3
d_gene: NA
CDR3nt: TGTGCCTGGACCTCCTCTGGAAATACCATATATTTT
CDR3aa: CAWTSSGNTIYF

abundance: NA
v_gene: TRBV6-1
j_gene: TRBJ1-3
d_gene: NA
CDR3nt: TGTGCCAGCAGTGAAGCGGGGGCCGACTCTGGAAACACCATATATTTT
CDR3aa: CASSEAGADSGNTIYF

abundance: NA
v_gene: TRBV19
j_gene: TRBJ2-7
d_gene: NA
CDR3nt: TGTGCCAGTAGTCCCGGGACCAACTACAAGCAGTACTTC
CDR3aa: CASSPGTNYKQYF

abundance: NA
v_gene: TRBV10-1
j_gene: TRBJ1-1
d_gene: NA
CDR3nt: TGCGCCAGCAGTGAGACCGACAGGAAGAACACTGAAGCTTTCTTT
CDR3aa: CASSETDRKNTEAFF

abundance: NA
v_gene: TRBV29-1
j_gene: TRBJ1-3
d_gene: NA
CDR3nt: TGCAGCGTTGAAGAAGGGGGACTCTCTGGAAACACCATATATTTT
CDR3aa: CSVEEGGLSGNTIYF

abundance: NA
v_gene: TRBV9
j_gene: TRBJ2-3
d_gene: TRBD2
CDR3nt: TGTGCCAGCAGCCCTCGGACTAGATCAGTTAGCGCAGATACGCAGTATTTT
CDR3aa: CASSPRTRSVSADTQYF

abundance: few
v_gene: TRBV5-4
j_gene: TRBJ1-2
d_gene: TRBD1
CDR3nt: TGTGCCAGCAGCTGGGACAGGACTAACTATGGCTACACCTTC
CDR3aa: CASSWDRTNYGYTF

abundance: NA
v_gene: TRBV5-6
j_gene: TRBJ1-1
d_gene: NA
CDR3nt: TGTGCCAGCAGCTGGATGACAGGGAACACTGAAGCTTTCTTT
CDR3aa: CASSWMTGNTEAFF

abundance: NA
v_gene: TRBV6-5
j_gene: TRBJ1-6
d_gene: NA
CDR3nt: TGTGCCAGCAGTGCCTCTTCGGGGCCGACTTCACCCCTCCACTTT
CDR3aa: CASSASSGPTSPLHF

abundance: few
v_gene: TRBV11-2
j_gene: TRBJ2-3
d_gene: NA
CDR3nt: TGTGCCAGCAGCTTTTTCCCTTTAGACCCCACAGATACGCAGTATTTT
CDR3aa: CASSFFPLDPTDTQYF

abundance: NA
v_gene: TRBV7-9
j_gene: TRBJ1-1
d_gene: NA
CDR3nt: TGTGCCAGCAGCTTTGCCACTGAAGCTTTCTTT
CDR3aa: CASSFATEAFF

abundance: NA
v_gene: TRBV9
j_gene: TRBJ2-1
d_gene: NA
CDR3nt: TGTGCCAGCAGCGTAGATGGGACCCCGCACAATGAGCAGTTCTTC
CDR3aa: CASSVDGTPHNEQFF

abundance: NA
v_gene: TRBV19
j_gene: TRBJ2-2
d_gene: TRBD1
CDR3nt: TGTGCCAGTAGTTCCGGGACAGGGCCGACCGGGGAGCTGTTTTTT
CDR3aa: CASSSGTGPTGELFF

abundance: NA
v_gene: TRBV5-4
j_gene: TRBJ1-1
d_gene: NA
CDR3nt: TGTGCCAGCAGCTTTGGGGACACTGAAGCTTTCTTT
CDR3aa: CASSFGDTEAFF

abundance: NA
v_gene: TRBV10-3
j_gene: TRBJ2-5
d_gene: NA
CDR3nt: TGTGCCATCAGTGATAACCCTTTGGAGACCCAGTACTTC
CDR3aa: CAISDNPLETQYF

abundance: NA
v_gene: TRBV9
j_gene: TRBJ1-2
d_gene: TRBD1
CDR3nt: TGTGCCAGCAGCGGGACCGGGACAGCTTATGGCTACACCTTC
CDR3aa: CASSGTGTAYGYTF

abundance: few
v_gene: TRBV27
j_gene: TRBJ1-1
d_gene: TRBD1
CDR3nt: TGTGCCAGCAGTTCGGGGACAGTTAACACTGAAGCTTTCTTT
CDR3aa: CASSSGTVNTEAFF

abundance: NA
v_gene: TRBV27
j_gene: TRBJ2-2
d_gene: NA
CDR3nt: TGTGCCAGCAGCCGTCTCCCCGGGGAGCTGTTTTTT
CDR3aa: CASSRLPGELFF

abundance: NA
v_gene: TRBV15
j_gene: TRBJ2-5
d_gene: NA
CDR3nt: TGTGCCACCAGCTCTGGGGGTTCGGGAGAGACCCAGTACTTC
CDR3aa: CATSSGGSGETQYF

abundance: NA
v_gene: TRBV2
j_gene: TRBJ2-1
d_gene: TRBD1
CDR3nt: TGTGCCAGCCCCCCGGGGGACAGGGGAAATGAGCAGTTCTTC
CDR3aa: CASPPGDRGNEQFF

abundance: hyperexpanded
v_gene: TRBV5-6
j_gene: TRBJ2-6
d_gene: NA
CDR3nt: TGTGCCAGCTTTATGGGGTCTGGGGCCAACGTCCTGACTTTC
CDR3aa: CASFMGSGANVLTF

abundance: NA
v_gene: TRBV5-1
j_gene: TRBJ2-7
d_gene: NA
CDR3nt: TGCGCCAGCAGCTGGGGTATAGGATCCTACGAGCAGTACTTC
CDR3aa: CASSWGIGSYEQYF

abundance: NA
v_gene: TRBV19
j_gene: TRBJ2-3
d_gene: NA
CDR3nt: TGTGCCAGTAAGGCCAGTAGGGGGGCCCTATTAGATACGCAGTATTTT
CDR3aa: CASKASRGALLDTQYF

abundance: NA
v_gene: TRBV4-3
j_gene: TRBJ1-4
d_gene: NA
CDR3nt: TGCGCCAGCAGCCAAGAGCGGCGTGAGGGGGAAAAACTGTTTTTT
CDR3aa: CASSQERREGEKLFF

abundance: once
v_gene: TRBV27
j_gene: TRBJ1-4
d_gene: NA
CDR3nt: TGTGCCAGCAGTTTCCGCAGAGGCGCAACTAATGAAAAACTGTTTTTT
CDR3aa: CASSFRRGATNEKLFF

abundance: NA
v_gene: TRBV5-1
j_gene: TRBJ2-5
d_gene: TRBD1
CDR3nt: TGCGCCAGCAGCTTGCCTACACCGGGACAGGGATGGGAGACCCAGTACTTC
CDR3aa: CASSLPTPGQGWETQYF

abundance: NA
v_gene: TRBV27
j_gene: TRBJ2-7
d_gene: NA
CDR3nt: TGTGCCAGCTACCAGACTAAACACGAGCAGTACTTC
CDR3aa: CASYQTKHEQYF